This T cell receptor (beta chain) was found in a study of identical twins. Study-level findings and limits: There was an excess of low generation probability in the out-of-frame alpha sequences that twins shared.

TCRdb independently ran MiXCR on the 5' RACE reads; one entry per CDR3 protein. The sample lists 450,000 to 650,000 distinct CDR3 sequences, approximately 9.6% occurring once. Only a few counts were recorded for this clonotype. Its matching antigen is unknown. These data were likewise used in another study, on yellow fever vaccine responses in identical twins.

Sequencing was carried out using PBMCs. The receptor's source is a woman under 30 in good health.

CDR3 protein: CAISEGTHWEQYF. The CDR3 DNA sequence: TGTGCCATCAGTGAGGGGACACATTGGGAGCAGTACTTC. The chain couples TRBV10-3 to TRBJ2-7; weak D call: TRBD1 (6 bases). The CDR3 has 13 amino acids. Germline CDR1 reads ENHRY; CDR2 reads SYGVKD. V was pared by 2 bases and J by 7 bases, with 12 bases between.